A single sample is the source of the 17 T cell receptor beta chains below, sequenced in a study of CD8 T cells in ankylosing spondylitis. Via MiXCR, TCRdb re-called the 5' RACE reads, giving one row per CDR3 protein. In the table there are roughly 230,000 distinct CDR3 sequences, roughly 8.2% of which are singletons. Sequenced: blood, either unsorted or a sorted T cell fraction (not recorded which). These receptors were obtained from a female donor with ankylosing spondylitis or in good health (not recorded which).

This clonotype was seen ten or more times. The chain couples TRBV5-1 to TRBJ2-5; 8 nucleotides align to TRBD1. Germline V gives CDR1 SGHRS, CDR2 YFSETQ. This CDR3 is built from 17 residues. Trimming removed 1 base from V and 5 bases from J; junction bases left unmatched: 13. The CDR3 DNA reads TGCGCCAGCAGCTTGTGGACTTCAGGACAGGGATGGGAGACCCAGTACTTC. Translating gives CASSLWTSGQGWETQYF. The full variable domain, in which reference TRBV5-1 and TRBJ2-5 provide the parts outside the CDR3, is KAGVTQTPRYLIKTRGQQVTLSCSPISGHRSVSWYQQTPGQGLQFLFEYFSETQRNKGNFPGRFSGRQFSNSRSEMNVSTLELGDSALYLCASSLWTSGQGWETQYFGPGTRLLVL.

This clonotype was counted ten times or more. The rearrangement links TRBV20-1 to TRBJ2-1, with D tentatively TRBD2 (5 bases). The germline CDR1 and CDR2 sequences are DFQATT and SNEGSKA (reference sequence). V gave up 1 base and J gave up 3 bases, with 13 bases separating them. The CDR3 runs to 15 residues. CDR3: CSARVPSGFYNEQFF. CDR3 coding DNA: TGCAGTGCTAGAGTGCCAAGCGGTTTCTACAATGAGCAGTTCTTC.

This clonotype was recorded at least ten times. The J gene is TRBJ2-1, the V gene TRBV18, with D uncertain. Trimming stripped 0 bases from V and 7 bases from J, with 7 bases between. The CDR3 contains 13 residues. The V gene's germline CDR1 is KGHSH and CDR2 LQKENI. CDR3 sequence: CASSPPSVNEQFF. Written as DNA, the CDR3 is TGTGCCAGCTCACCACCCTCGGTGAATGAGCAGTTCTTC.

This clonotype was seen repeatedly, ten times or more. The V and J genes are TRBV29-1 and TRBJ2-7, with D perhaps given as TRBD1 or TRBD2 (5 bases each). The V end was cut by 7 bases, the J end by 0 bases, with 19 bases between. This CDR3 has 15 amino acids. Germline CDR1 and CDR2: SQVTM and ANQGSEA. CDR3 amino acids: CSARGTSRSSYEQYF. The CDR3 bases are TGCAGCGCCAGAGGGACCTCGAGGAGCTCCTACGAGCAGTACTTC.

This clonotype was counted many times. V gene TRBV20-1 combines with J gene TRBJ2-7; 13 bases align to TRBD2. The CDR3 extends over 14 amino acids. Trimming at V came to 6 bases and at J to 5 bases, leaving 7 bases not matched to a gene. Germline V gene sequence: CDR1 DFQATT, CDR2 SNEGSKA (reference sequence). Here the CDR3 reads CSAIGTSGTHEQYF. The CDR3 DNA is TGCAGTGCGATCGGGACTAGCGGGACCCACGAGCAGTACTTC.

This clonotype was detected ten times or more. V is TRBV5-4 and J is TRBJ1-1; D is undetermined. The CDR3 has 13 amino acids. In germline, CDR1 is SGHNT, CDR2 YYREEE (reference sequence). The V end lost 4 bases, the J end lost 6 bases, and 13 bases lay between the germline ends. The CDR3: CASSHPDQAEAFF. The CDR3 coding sequence is TGTGCCAGCAGCCACCCCGACCAGGCTGAAGCTTTCTTT.

This clonotype has at least ten counts. The chain carries TRBV20-1 and TRBJ1-2; 7 nucleotides agree with TRBD1. The germline V gene has CDR1 DFQATT and CDR2 SNEGSKA (reference sequence). This CDR3 region has 19 residues. V gave up 2 bases and J gave up 4 bases; unmatched junction bases: 22. As DNA, the CDR3 is TGCAGTGCTAGAACTTTGACCCGGGACAGAATAGAATTTCTCTATGGCTACACCTTC. Amino acid sequence: CSARTLTRDRIEFLYGYTF.

V is TRBV20-1 and J is TRBJ2-1, with D tentatively TRBD1 or TRBD2 (5 bases each). The CDR3 sequence is 18 residues long. CDR1 DFQATT and CDR2 SNEGSKA come from the germline V gene (reference sequence). The CDR3 bases are TGCAGCTCTAGAGGCGAGGCTCGGGGCTCCGAGAGGTCCAATGAGCAGTTCTTC. Translating gives CSSRGEARGSERSNEQFF.

The chain couples TRBV20-1 to TRBJ2-1, with TRBD2 identical over 9 bases. The CDR3 runs 15 residues. Germline loops: CDR1 DFQATT, CDR2 SNEGSKA (reference sequence). V lost 3 bases and J lost 0; bases outside the gene matches: 3. CDR3 sequence: CSARGTSSSYNEQFF. CDR3 coding DNA: TGCAGTGCTAGGGGGACTAGCAGCTCCTACAATGAGCAGTTCTTC.

The sample holds many counts of this clonotype. The chain uses TRBV12-3 or TRBV12-4 and TRBJ2-2; TRBD2 is a possible D gene (5 bases). V dropped 6 bases and J dropped 6 bases, with 26 bases sitting between them. This CDR3 spans 18 amino acids. The CDR3 nucleotides read TGTGCCAGCAGCTATACTAAAGGGATTCACGGGGTATCCGGGGAGCTGTTTTTT. This codes for CASSYTKGIHGVSGELFF.

This clonotype was recorded many times. The chain joins TRBV24-1 to TRBJ2-2, with TRBD1 matching 7 bases. CDR1 is KGHDR, CDR2 SFDVKD, per germline. The J segment lost 4 bases and the V segment lost 2 bases, leaving 3 bases of the junction unmatched. The CDR3 covers 15 residues. CDR3 DNA sequence: TGTGCCACCAGTGATTCCGGGACAGCCACCGGGGAGCTGTTTTTT. Translation gives CATSDSGTATGELFF.

The sample holds many counts of this clonotype. The rearrangement uses TRBV12-3 or TRBV12-4 and TRBJ2-3, with 7 bases aligning to TRBD2. V lost 3 bases and J lost 2; bases outside the gene matches: 17. The CDR3 is made up of 19 amino acids. The CDR3 loop reads CASSLEDSSGPPYTDTQYF. CDR3 DNA sequence: TGTGCCAGCAGTTTGGAGGATTCTAGCGGTCCCCCTTACACAGATACGCAGTATTTT.

The chain links TRBV5-1 to TRBJ2-1; D gene unclear. V shed 3 bases and J shed 10 bases, with 8 bases lying between them. This CDR3 has 11 amino acids. Germline CDR1 and CDR2: SGHRS and YFSETQ. In nucleotides, the CDR3 is TGCGCCAGCAGCTCGGAGTGGGAGCAGTTCTTC. This sequence encodes CASSSEWEQFF.

This clonotype was recorded at least ten times. This chain links TRBV7-3 with TRBJ1-4, with unresolved D. The germline V gene encodes CDR1 SGHTA and CDR2 FQGTGA. There are 15 residues in the CDR3. The V end lost 3 bases, the J end lost 8 bases, and 16 bases lay between the germline ends. The CDR3: CASSLSLAGGEKLFF. The DNA of the CDR3 is TGTGCCAGCAGCTTGTCCCTGGCTGGAGGGGAAAAACTGTTTTTT.

This clonotype came up many times. V gene TRBV6-5 combines with J gene TRBJ2-6, with D maybe TRBD2 (5 bases). V lost 0 bases to trimming and J lost 4 bases, with 10 bases between them. The CDR3 has 16 amino acids. CDR1 is MNHEY and CDR2 is SVGAGI in the germline V gene. DNA of the CDR3: TGTGCCAGCAGTTACTCTGAGCGGACCGGGGCCAACGTCCTGACTTTC. Amino acids: CASSYSERTGANVLTF.

This clonotype was recorded many times. The chain carries TRBV12-3 or TRBV12-4 and TRBJ2-2, with no clear D. CDR3 size: 12 residues. With 5 bases removed from V and 7 bases from J, the gap between germline ends came to 8 bases. The CDR3: CASSPTVGELFF. In nucleotides, the CDR3 is TGTGCCAGCAGTCCAACCGTCGGGGAGCTGTTTTTT.

This clonotype was recorded many times. The chain links TRBV29-1 to TRBJ1-1; no clear D. Germline CDR1 reads SQVTM; CDR2 reads ANQGSEA. The length of the CDR3 is 12 residues. Trimming took 5 bases from V and 2 from J, leaving 9 bases between them. The CDR3 sequence is CSVWTLNTEAFF. The CDR3, as DNA: TGCAGCGTTTGGACCTTAAACACTGAAGCTTTCTTT.